The source of this T cell receptor beta chain is a study of T cells in Graves' hyperthyroidism and ophthalmopathy. This clonotype was seen only a few times. TCR beta CDR3 region amplification was performed from RNA transcripts. When the TCR CDR3 underwent first-round RT-PCR, the HTBI primer set was used. One entry per CDR3 protein, called by TCRdb with MiXCR from the multiplex PCR reads. The sample holds more than 650,000 distinct CDR3 sequences, 14% seen once. After removal of 3 bases from V and 5 bases from J, the junction contained 9 bases not matched to a gene. This CDR3 has 17 amino acids. CDR1 MNHNS and CDR2 SASEGT come from the germline V gene.

Sequences were obtained from blood. The TCR sequence derives from a woman between 18 and 30 years old with Graves' hyperthyroidism. V is TRBV6-1 and J is TRBJ2-1, with 11 bases matching TRBD2. The CDR3 here is CASSDLLTSGDNNEQFF. CDR3 in DNA: TGTGCCAGCAGTGACCTCCTGACTAGCGGGGATAACAATGAGCAGTTCTTC.